These 11 T cell receptor beta chains were sequenced from one sample in a study of blood T cell repertoires in COVID-19. Clones were read by immunoSEQ multiplex PCR, and TCRdb kept only the in-frame ones, dropping some. The data contain a few hundred thousand clones, more than 75% of them singletons. Sequencing was carried out using peripheral blood. All receptors come from a woman aged 45-65 years with active or convalescent COVID-19.

The gene calls are TRBV7-8 and TRBJ2-2, with D possibly being TRBD1 (5 bases). Trimming shortened V by 5 bases and J by 0 bases, and 13 bases separated the two germline ends. CDR3 size: 16 residues. Germline lookup yields CDR1 SGHVS and CDR2 FQNEAQ. CDR3 loop: CASSPRQTANTGELFF. Here the CDR3 DNA reads TGTGCCAGCAGCCCGAGACAGACCGCGAACACCGGGGAGCTGTTTTTT.

The V gene is TRBV7-6, the J gene TRBJ2-2; TRBD2 matches at 12 bases. The CDR3 spans 18 residues. The V and J ends lost 5 bases and 0 bases, in that order; junction bases with no gene match: 7. Germline V gene data show CDR1 as SGHVS and CDR2 as FNYEAQ. The CDR3 DNA sequence: TGTGCCAGCAGCCCAAGGACTAGCGGGATCACGAACACCGGGGAGCTGTTTTTT. Protein sequence: CASSPRTSGITNTGELFF.

Only one count was recorded for this clone. The rearrangement links TRBV12-3 or TRBV12-4 to TRBJ1-1; maybe TRBD1 (6 bases). CDR3 size: 13 residues. Between the trimmed V and J ends, which lost 1 base and 11 bases, there was a span of 14 bases. CDR3 DNA: TGTGCCAGCAGTTTAGGTATGTCAGGGGATGCTTTCTTT. It translates to CASSLGMSGDAFF.

This rearrangement joins TRBV4-2 to TRBJ2-1; 8 nucleotides match TRBD2. The CDR3 is 13 amino acids. Germline CDR1 LGHNA, CDR2 YNFKEQ. V dropped 0 bases and J dropped 10; count of bases not matched to a gene: 2. The CDR3 loop reads CASSQEGGREQFF. The CDR3 DNA follows: TGTGCCAGCAGCCAAGAAGGCGGGAGGGAGCAGTTCTTC.

Written as DNA, the CDR3 is TGTGCCTGGGCGCCGGTCGTTATGAACACTGAAGCTTTCTTT. Protein: CAWAPVVMNTEAFF. The chain joins TRBV30 to TRBJ1-1; D unclear. This CDR3 has 14 amino acids. The germline CDR1 and CDR2 sequences are GTSNPN and SVGIG (reference sequence). The V end lost 5 bases, the J end lost 0 bases, and 13 bases lay between the germline ends.

The chain combines TRBV2 with TRBJ1-5; D is unresolved. Germline V gene data show CDR1 as SNHLY and CDR2 as FYNNEI. Trimming took 6 bases from V and 8 from J, leaving 11 bases between them. The CDR3 is 12 amino acids. Here the CDR3 DNA reads TGTGCCAGCAGGGTTGGGAGTGAGCCCCAGCATTTT. Translation gives CASRVGSEPQHF.

This chain links TRBV28 with TRBJ2-2, with TRBD1 matching over 7 bases. Trimming removed 5 bases from V and 2 bases from J; junction bases left unmatched: 8. The germline V gene encodes CDR1 MDHEN and CDR2 SYDVKM. The CDR3 has 16 residues. CDR3 sequence reads: CASSRDGDRNTGELFF. DNA for the CDR3: TGTGCCAGCAGTCGCGACGGGGACAGAAACACCGGGGAGCTGTTTTTT.

This CDR3 reads CASSLGQGTIGGYTF. CDR3 in DNA: TGTGCCAGCAGCTTGGGACAGGGGACCATCGGGGGCTACACCTTC. The chain joins TRBV5-4 to TRBJ1-2, with 8 positions matching TRBD1. This CDR3 region has 15 residues. Germline lookup yields CDR1 SGHNT and CDR2 YYREEE (reference sequence). Unmatched junction bases numbered 9, after V lost 0 bases and J lost 8 bases.

J is TRBJ2-1 and V is TRBV4-2, with 7 bases lining up with TRBD2. This CDR3 region has 19 residues. Trimming cost V 5 bases and J 0 bases; bases outside gene matches: 16. Germline loops: CDR1 LGHNA, CDR2 YNFKEQ. Here the CDR3 DNA reads TGTGCCAGCAGCACAACGAGGAGGGAGGGAGAAAGCTCCTACAATGAGCAGTTCTTC. Its protein is CASSTTRREGESSYNEQFF.

In nucleotides, the CDR3 is TGTGCCAGCAGCTTCGGTGAGAACACTGAAGCTTTCTTT. It specifies CASSFGENTEAFF. This sequence joins TRBV7-3 and TRBJ1-1; D gene unclear. V was cut by 3 bases and J by 1 base, with 6 bases left in between. Germline values: CDR1 SGHTA, CDR2 FQGTGA. The CDR3 covers 13 residues.

The chain is built from TRBV5-1 and TRBJ1-1; TRBD1 aligns across 9 bases. Germline lookup yields CDR1 SGHRS and CDR2 YFSETQ. With 1 base clipped from V and 3 bases from J, the junction kept 4 bases outside the gene matches. The CDR3 contains 15 residues. The CDR3 loop reads CASSLTGGQDTEAFF. The CDR3, as DNA: TGCGCCAGCAGCTTGACAGGGGGCCAGGACACTGAAGCTTTCTTT.